This T cell receptor beta chain was recovered during a study of shared clonotypes between healthy human individuals. Points from the study as a whole: In contrast to clonotypes shared by all four donors, non-shared clonotypes had lower generation probabilities.

Every subset's genomic DNA went evenly onto several immunoSEQ plates. Profiling relied on immunoSEQ multiplex PCR, and the TCRdb table lists in-frame clones only, not all of them. The repertoire holds 2 million to 3 million clones, with more than 80% as singletons. A note on this clone: The target antigen is unknown.

Trimming shortened V by 2 bases and J by 2 bases, and 13 bases separated the two germline ends. CDR1 and CDR2 (germline): KGHSH, LQKENI. This CDR3 spans 15 amino acids. This clonotype was obtained from a young man in good health. The material sequenced was naive CD4+ T cells sorted from blood. Subset reported: CD45RA+ positively selected. V gene TRBV18 combines with J gene TRBJ2-7; D gene ambiguous. CDR3 sequence reads: CASSPGDGPTYEQYF. The CDR3 nucleotides are TGTGCCAGCTCACCAGGGGATGGGCCTACCTACGAGCAGTACTTC.